Following are 5 T cell receptor beta chains from one sample sequenced in a study of cytomegalovirus exposure and HLA in healthy donors. 60 Vbeta and 13 Jbeta primers were used in PCR. Assay used: immunoSEQ multiplex PCR; TCRdb lists only in-frame clones, some missing. The repertoire holds roughly 140,000 clones, with 68% as singletons. Sequenced material: PBMCs. All receptors derive from a man aged 60 to 69 in good health and CMV-seronegative.

The chain recombines TRBV5-4 with TRBJ2-5, with D maybe TRBD1 (6 bases). V lost 5 bases, J lost 7 bases, and 18 bases lay in between. The CDR3 runs to 14 residues. Germline assignment: CDR1 SGHNT and CDR2 YYREEE (reference sequence). This CDR3 reads CASSPSRGAGTQYF. CDR3 DNA: TGTGCCAGCAGTCCTTCCAGGGGCGCTGGGACCCAGTACTTC.

The sample holds one count of this clone. The chain links TRBV29-1 to TRBJ1-1, with D perhaps matching TRBD1 (6 bases). The V gene's germline CDR1 is SQVTM and CDR2 ANQGSEA. CDR3 length: 11 residues. CDR3 in amino acids: CAGAGNTEAFF. The CDR3 DNA reads as TGCGCAGGGGCAGGGAACACTGAAGCTTTCTTT.

This clone was recorded a few times. J is TRBJ1-4 and V is TRBV4-3; D unresolved. Germline loops: CDR1 LGHNA, CDR2 YSLEER. This CDR3 is built from 12 residues. Deletions cut 0 bases from V and 8 bases from J, with 4 bases between. The CDR3 DNA follows: TGCGCCAGCAGCCAAGATCGGGAAAAACTGTTTTTT. Encoded protein: CASSQDREKLFF.

V usage is TRBV5-1 and J usage is TRBJ2-7; D is uncertain. CDR1 is SGHRS, CDR2 YFSETQ, per germline. The V gene lost 0 bases and the J gene lost 2 bases, with 12 bases spanning the gap. The CDR3 is 15 amino acids. Here the CDR3 reads CASSLAQTPPYEQYF. CDR3 DNA: TGCGCCAGCAGCTTGGCGCAAACTCCTCCCTACGAGCAGTACTTC.

This clone has a single count. This chain joins TRBV28 and TRBJ2-6; possibly TRBD1 for D (5 bases). The CDR3 has 14 amino acids. Per the germline V gene, CDR1 is MDHEN and CDR2 is SYDVKM. V gave up 7 bases and J gave up 1 base, with 8 bases separating them. The CDR3 DNA reads as TGTGCCAGCACCCAGGGTTCTGGGGCCAACGTCCTGACTTTC. It yields the protein CASTQGSGANVLTF.